This TCR beta chain was recovered during a study of T cells in Graves' hyperthyroidism and ophthalmopathy. This clonotype appeared many times. Its specificity is unknown. RNA transcripts provided the source from which TCR beta CDR3 regions were amplified. Carried out on the TCR CDR3, a first-round RT-PCR used the HTBI primer set. Using its own MiXCR run on the multiplex PCR reads, TCRdb lists one record per CDR3 protein. Of around 600,000 distinct CDR3 sequences in the sample, 45% were seen once. Study-wide points: The majority of expanded thyroid clonotypes above 0.001 also appeared in blood. The model foresaw ophthalmopathy a median around seven months prior to onset. Separating ophthalmopathy from stable hyperthyroidism was achieved by a 13 V-J model.

The CDR3 loop spans 18 amino acids. Trimming took 4 bases from V and 0 from J; bases not matched to a gene: 11. Germline values: CDR1 MGHDK, CDR2 SYGVNS. Sequenced material: peripheral blood or thyroid tissue (not recorded which). The gene calls are TRBV25-1 and TRBJ2-2; 7 bases agree with TRBD2. The source is an adult man with Graves' disease, either hyperthyroidism or ophthalmopathy (not recorded which). CDR3 sequence reads: CASSGRTRTLPNTGELFF. CDR3 coding DNA: TGTGCCAGCAGTGGAAGGACTAGGACCCTTCCGAACACCGGGGAGCTGTTTTTT. The variable domain in full, completed from reference TRBV25-1 and TRBJ2-2, reads EADIYQTPRYLVIGTGKKITLECSQTMGHDKMYWYQQDPGMELHLIHYSYGVNSTEKGDLSSESTVSRIRTEHFPLTLESARPSHTSQYLCASSGRTRTLPNTGELFFGEGSRLTVL.